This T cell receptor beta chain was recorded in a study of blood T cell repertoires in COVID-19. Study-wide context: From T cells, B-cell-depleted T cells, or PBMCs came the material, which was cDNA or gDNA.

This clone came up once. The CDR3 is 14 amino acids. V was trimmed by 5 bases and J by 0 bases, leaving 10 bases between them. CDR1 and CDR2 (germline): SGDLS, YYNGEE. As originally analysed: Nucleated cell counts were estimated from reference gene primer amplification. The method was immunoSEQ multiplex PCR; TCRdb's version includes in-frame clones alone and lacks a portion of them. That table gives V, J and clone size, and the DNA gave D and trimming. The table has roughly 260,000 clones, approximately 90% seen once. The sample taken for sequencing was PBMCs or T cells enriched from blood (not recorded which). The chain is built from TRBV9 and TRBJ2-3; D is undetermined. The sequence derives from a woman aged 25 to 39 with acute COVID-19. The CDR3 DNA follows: TGTGCCAGCAGTGGCCCTGTTAGCACAGATACGCAGTATTTT. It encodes CASSGPVSTDTQYF.